Presented here are 19 T cell receptor beta chains from one specimen sequenced in a study of T cells in Graves' hyperthyroidism and ophthalmopathy. From RNA transcripts, TCR beta CDR3 regions were amplified. In the first-round RT-PCR of the TCR CDR3, the HTBI primer set was used. TCRdb passed the multiplex PCR reads through MiXCR, listing each CDR3 protein once. The profile shows approximately 400,000 distinct CDR3 sequences, over 15% of them singletons. The sample was blood. These receptors came from a woman between 18 and 29 years old with Graves' hyperthyroidism.

This clonotype was observed at least ten times. The CDR3 sequence: CASSSLGADQAFF. Written as DNA, the CDR3 is TGTGCCAGCAGTTCCCTCGGGGCGGATCAAGCTTTCTTT. The chain couples TRBV27 to TRBJ1-1; D is perhaps TRBD1 (5 bases). Trimming removed 4 bases from V and 9 bases from J, with 15 bases in between. Germline loops: CDR1 MNHEY, CDR2 SMNVEV (reference sequence). The CDR3 runs to 13 residues.

This clonotype appeared many times. The CDR3 sequence: CATSRDREGGGGTQETQYF. CDR3 sequence (DNA): TGTGCCACCAGCAGAGATCGAGAGGGAGGGGGGGGTACCCAAGAGACCCAGTACTTC. The chain is built from TRBV15 and TRBJ2-5; possibly TRBD2 for D (7 bases). V lost 0 bases and J 1 base, leaving 21 bases between the germline ends. Germline V gene sequence: CDR1 LNHNV, CDR2 YYDKDF (reference sequence). The CDR3 totals 19 residues.

Ten or more counts support this clonotype. The chain uses TRBV27 and TRBJ1-5; 9 bases align to TRBD1. The CDR3 sequence is 16 residues long. V lost 5 bases and J lost 4; bases outside the gene matches: 9. CDR1 and CDR2 from the germline V gene are MNHEY and SMNVEV (reference sequence). DNA of the CDR3: TGTGCCAGCAGTGTCCTCGGGACAGGGAGGAATCAGCCCCAGCATTTT. This sequence encodes CASSVLGTGRNQPQHF.

This clonotype was counted many times. The chain recombines TRBV28 with TRBJ1-5; no clear D. This CDR3 has 18 amino acids. The ends were cut back, 2 bases at V and 4 bases at J, with 21 bases in the middle. The germline V gene has CDR1 MDHEN and CDR2 SYDVKM. Written as DNA, the CDR3 is TGTGCCAGCAGTTTAACCAGGTCTCCCCCATATACTAATCAGCCCCAGCATTTT. Protein sequence: CASSLTRSPPYTNQPQHF. Filled out from reference TRBV28 and TRBJ1-5, the complete variable domain reads DVKVTQSSRYLVKRTGEKVFLECVQDMDHENMFWYRQDPGLGLRLIYFSYDVKMKEKGDIPEGYSVSREKKERFSLILESASTNQTSMYLCASSLTRSPPYTNQPQHFGDGTRLSIL.

This clonotype turned up a few times. This chain joins TRBV6-1 and TRBJ1-2; perhaps TRBD1 as D (5 bases). The germline V gene has CDR1 MNHNS and CDR2 SASEGT. The CDR3 extends over 14 amino acids. The V and J ends lost 4 bases and 4 bases respectively, with 13 bases between them. This chain's CDR3 is CASSGQGPLYGYTF. The CDR3 region has the DNA TGTGCCAGCAGTGGGCAGGGTCCCCTCTATGGCTACACCTTC.

The rearrangement uses TRBV3-1 and TRBJ1-2; D might be TRBD1 (5 bases). Germline assignment: CDR1 LGHDT and CDR2 YNNKEL (reference sequence). Trimming removed 0 bases from V and 8 bases from J, with 10 bases in between. The CDR3 extends over 13 amino acids. CDR3 loop: CASSQEGVYGYTF. The CDR3 DNA is TGTGCCAGCAGCCAAGAGGGGGTTTACGGCTACACCTTC. The complete variable domain, with remaining parts taken from reference TRBV3-1 and TRBJ1-2, reads DTAVSQTPKYLVTQMGNDKSIKCEQNLGHDTMYWYKQDSKKFLKIMFSYNNKELIINETVPNRFSPKSPDKAHLNLHINSLELGDSAVYFCASSQEGVYGYTFGSGTRLTVV.

The chain has TRBV19 and TRBJ1-1, with D possibly TRBD1 on 6 matching bases. The CDR3 is 13 amino acids. CDR1 and CDR2 (germline): LNHDA, SQIVND (reference sequence). V lost 9 bases and J 3 bases, leaving 14 bases between the germline ends. The chain's CDR3 is CASQGGEYTEAFF. The CDR3 nucleotides read TGTGCCAGCCAAGGGGGTGAGTACACTGAAGCTTTCTTT.

This clonotype showed up many times. This chain links TRBV6-1 with TRBJ1-5; D is unclear. The CDR3 has 13 residues. Trimming stripped 6 bases from V and 6 bases from J, with 12 bases between. Germline V lookup: CDR1 MNHNS, CDR2 SASEGT. The CDR3 nucleotides read TGTGCCAGCAGGGCCGGCTGGTCTCAGCCCCAGCATTTT. It codes for CASRAGWSQPQHF.

The chain recombines TRBV11-2 with TRBJ1-2; the D gene is possibly TRBD1 (6 bases). CDR1 SGHAT and CDR2 FQNNGV come from the germline V gene. CDR3 length: 13 amino acids. The V end lost 5 bases, the J end lost 7 bases, and 14 bases lay between the germline ends. CDR3 protein: CASSPPRRGGYTF. DNA of the CDR3: TGTGCCAGCAGCCCACCCCGCAGGGGTGGCTACACCTTC.

This clonotype occurred many times. V and J are TRBV12-3 or TRBV12-4 and TRBJ2-5; 8 bases match TRBD2. This CDR3 region has 16 residues. V was pared by 4 bases and J by 7 bases, with 14 bases of the junction left unmatched. The chain's CDR3 is CASSYLSGGARMTQYF. CDR3 bases: TGTGCCAGCAGTTACCTAAGCGGGGGAGCACGAATGACCCAGTACTTC.

There are many counts of this clonotype. This chain uses TRBV24-1 with TRBJ2-5, with D tentatively TRBD1 or TRBD2 (6 bases each). CDR1 KGHDR and CDR2 SFDVKD come from the germline V gene. CDR3 size: 13 residues. V was pared by 7 bases and J by 9 bases, with 17 bases between. Here the CDR3 DNA reads TGTGCCACCAGGTCCGGGGGCACTTCTCCCCAGTACTTC. Translating gives CATRSGGTSPQYF.

This clonotype was observed many times. The rearrangement joins TRBV12-5 to TRBJ1-1; unclear D gene. The CDR3 has 13 residues. Trimming stripped 2 bases from V and 1 base from J, with 5 bases between. CDR1 and CDR2 from the germline V gene are LGHNT and FRNRAP. The CDR3 loop is CASGLWPNTEAFF. The CDR3, as DNA: TGTGCTAGTGGTTTGTGGCCGAACACTGAAGCTTTCTTT.

This clonotype was counted only a few times. The chain couples TRBV3-1 to TRBJ2-7, with a weak D call TRBD2 (5 bases). CDR1 LGHDT and CDR2 YNNKEL come from the germline V gene (reference sequence). The germline V and J ends were trimmed by 7 bases and 0 bases, with 16 bases remaining between them. The CDR3 is 15 residues long. The DNA of the CDR3 is TGTGCCAGCACTCCAGGACGGGGAAGCTCCTACGAGCAGTACTTC. Its translation is CASTPGRGSSYEQYF.

In its sample, this clonotype was seen many times. J is TRBJ2-5 and V is TRBV4-2; TRBD2 matches 7 bases. The CDR3 length is 18 residues. Germline V lookup: CDR1 LGHNA, CDR2 YNFKEQ. V trimming: 4 bases; J trimming: 5 bases; junction bases outside the gene matches: 19. This chain's CDR3 is CASSLRSIATSRAETQYF. CDR3 sequence (DNA): TGTGCCAGCAGCCTCCGTTCAATTGCGACTAGCAGGGCGGAGACCCAGTACTTC.

This clonotype was counted once. V is TRBV27 and J is TRBJ1-2; 7 bases map to TRBD1. CDR3 length: 16 residues. Trimming took 2 bases from V and 4 from J; bases not matched to a gene: 10. The germline V gene encodes CDR1 MNHEY and CDR2 SMNVEV (reference sequence). The CDR3 DNA is TGTGCCAGCAGTTTAAAAACAGGGACAGCTGGCTATGGCTACACCTTC. This sequence encodes CASSLKTGTAGYGYTF.

In this sample, this clonotype turned up a few times. The chain combines TRBV12-3 or TRBV12-4 with TRBJ2-7; TRBD2 aligns across 9 bases. The CDR3 totals 14 residues. The V gene end was trimmed by 8 bases and the J gene end by 6 bases; junction bases not matched to a gene: 11. This CDR3 reads CASSPVLAGTEQYF. Written as DNA, the CDR3 is TGTGCCAGCTCACCAGTCCTAGCGGGAACCGAGCAGTACTTC.

This clonotype was counted ten times or more. The chain links TRBV20-1 to TRBJ2-7, with 7 bases identical to TRBD2. V trimming: 0 bases; J trimming: 6 bases; junction bases outside the gene matches: 14. The CDR3 has 16 amino acids. Germline loops: CDR1 DFQATT, CDR2 SNEGSKA (reference sequence). CDR3 in amino acids: CSARDEDSGRVREQYF. DNA of the CDR3: TGCAGTGCTAGAGATGAGGATAGCGGGCGAGTTCGCGAGCAGTACTTC.

This clonotype was observed at least ten times. The CDR3 loop is CASSEEAASGANVLTF. As DNA, the CDR3 is TGTGCCAGCAGTGAAGAGGCGGCCTCTGGGGCCAACGTCCTGACTTTC. V and J are TRBV6-1 and TRBJ2-6; D is unresolved. Germline V gives CDR1 MNHNS, CDR2 SASEGT. The V end was cut by 1 base, the J end by 0 bases, with 7 bases between. The CDR3 contains 16 residues.

In this sample, this clonotype turned up many times. The J gene is TRBJ2-5, the V gene TRBV12-3 or TRBV12-4; the match to TRBD1 covers 8 bases. The CDR3 loop spans 14 amino acids. J was trimmed by 5 bases and V by 5 bases; bases with no gene match: 7. The CDR3 coding sequence is TGTGCCAGCAGTCCAACAGGGGGAGAGGAGACCCAGTACTTC. Translating it yields CASSPTGGEETQYF.